A single T cell receptor beta chain is shown here with its context. Its antigen is undetermined. Sequencing was limited to surgery cases with top T cell transcript signatures in brain tissue. These data belong to a study of brain T cells in children with intractable seizures. Study results and caveats: Pre-surgery blood may have been undersampled, hiding some clones.

The CDR3 consists of 14 residues. The germline V gene has CDR1 SEHNR and CDR2 FQNEAQ (reference sequence). V gave up 10 bases and J gave up 3 bases, with 18 bases separating them. The table came from immunoSEQ multiplex PCR; TCRdb's copy has only in-frame clones and leaves some out. The sample has around 100,000 clones, 85% to 95% seen once; the top ten hold 3.8%. Material: peripheral blood, obtained at surgery. This TCR was sampled from a boy younger than two with hemimegalencephaly and intractable seizures. The chain combines TRBV7-9 with TRBJ2-5, with D maybe TRBD1 (5 bases). The CDR3 spells CATPVLGREETQYF. In DNA form, the CDR3 reads TGTGCCACCCCGGTTTTGGGGCGAGAAGAGACCCAGTACTTC. Full variable domain (outside the CDR3, taken from reference TRBV7-9 and TRBJ2-5): DTGVSQNPRHKITKRGQNVTFRCDPISEHNRLYWYRQTLGQGPEFLTYFQNEAQLEKSRLLSDRFSAERPKGSFSTLEIQRTEQGDSAMYLCATPVLGREETQYFGPGTRLLVL.